These T cell receptor beta chains were read from a single sample in a study of cytomegalovirus exposure and HLA in healthy donors. Libraries were prepared by immunoSEQ multiplex PCR; TCRdb keeps only in-frame clonotypes and omits some of them. The sample contains some 160,000 clones, roughly 83% of which appear only once. The sequenced sample was PBMCs. These receptors were taken from a woman aged 18 to 35 in good health and CMV-seronegative. Each CDR3 is given with its conserved first and last residue. The order of the fields is CDR3 DNA, CDR3 protein, V gene, D gene, clone size, J gene. The D gene is left open where the match is weak. A row's size may be missing; if present it is once, few, many or a size class.

TGTGCCAGCAGCCAATACTTGGGGAGGGGGGGTACGCAGTATTTT,CASSQYLGRGGTQYF,TRBV6-5,NA,NA,TRBJ2-3
TGCGCCAGCAGTTACGTAGGGACAGGGGCCACTGAAGCTTTCTTT,CASSYVGTGATEAFF,TRBV6-5,TRBD1,NA,TRBJ1-1
TGTGCCAGCAGTCGGCAGGGAACTGAAGCTTTCTTT,CASSRQGTEAFF,TRBV6-5,NA,NA,TRBJ1-1
TGTGCCAGCAGCTTCCGGAGTGACAATGAGCAGTTCTTC,CASSFRSDNEQFF,TRBV5-4,NA,NA,TRBJ2-1
TGTGCCAGCAGGGGGCAGACAGATACGCAGTATTTT,CASRGQTDTQYF,TRBV27,NA,NA,TRBJ2-3
TGTGCCAGTAGTGCCTGGACAGGGTTCCAAGAGACCCAGTACTTC,CASSAWTGFQETQYF,TRBV19,TRBD1,NA,TRBJ2-5
TGCGCCAGCAGGCTTACAGGGCCGAACACTGAAGCTTTCTTT,CASRLTGPNTEAFF,TRBV5-1,NA,NA,TRBJ1-1
TGTGCCAGCTCCCCAAAGACAGCGAACTATGGCTACACCTTC,CASSPKTANYGYTF,TRBV18,NA,NA,TRBJ1-2
TGTGCCATCGGGACATATGAAGCTTTCTTT,CAIGTYEAFF,TRBV6-1,NA,NA,TRBJ1-1
TGTGCCAGCAGTCTGGACAGGGGATGGAATCAGCCCCAGCATTTT,CASSLDRGWNQPQHF,TRBV5-8,TRBD1,NA,TRBJ1-5
TGTGCCAGCAGTTACTCGTCAGGGGGGAACCCTGAAGCTTTCTTT,CASSYSSGGNPEAFF,TRBV6-6,TRBD1,NA,TRBJ1-1
TGTGCCAGCAGTTTACCGGCAGGGGGCACTGAAGCTTTCTTT,CASSLPAGGTEAFF,TRBV28,TRBD1,NA,TRBJ1-1
TGTGCCAGCAGTCTAACAGATCAAGAGACCCAGTACTTC,CASSLTDQETQYF,TRBV28,NA,NA,TRBJ2-5
TGTGCCTGGAGTAGACAGGGGTACGAGCAGTACTTC,CAWSRQGYEQYF,TRBV30,TRBD1,NA,TRBJ2-7
TGTGCCAGCACCCAGGGGTTCGGAGAAGCCTACGAGCAGTACTTC,CASTQGFGEAYEQYF,TRBV7-9,NA,NA,TRBJ2-7
TGTGCCAGCAGCCGGGCAGCAGGGGACGCCCCGGAGGGCTACACCTTC,CASSRAAGDAPEGYTF,TRBV5-4,NA,NA,TRBJ1-2
TGTGCCAGCAGCTCGGGACAGGGGGCTTACGAGCAGTACTTC,CASSSGQGAYEQYF,TRBV7-9,TRBD1,NA,TRBJ2-7
TGTGCCAGCAGCCCGGGACTAGCGGGGGGCACCCAAGAGACCCAGTACTTC,CASSPGLAGGTQETQYF,TRBV9,TRBD2,NA,TRBJ2-5
TGTGCCAGCAGATCACTGGGGGGTTACTCCTACGAGCAGTACTTC,CASRSLGGYSYEQYF,TRBV11-2,NA,NA,TRBJ2-7
TGTGCCAACGCTGACAGGGTTAATGAAAAACTGTTTTTT,CANADRVNEKLFF,TRBV21-1,NA,NA,TRBJ1-4
TGTGCCAGCAGTGGGGACAGGGCCCAGCCCCAGCATTTT,CASSGDRAQPQHF,TRBV28,TRBD1,NA,TRBJ1-5
TGCGCCAGCAGCTTGAAAACAGGGCCCCCTCAGCCCCAGCATTTT,CASSLKTGPPQPQHF,TRBV5-1,NA,NA,TRBJ1-5
TGTGCCAGCAGCTTGCGCGGACACTTGAACACTGAAGCTTTCTTT,CASSLRGHLNTEAFF,TRBV5-4,NA,few,TRBJ1-1
TGTGCCAGCAGCCAAGATTTACAGGGGGCTTACGAGCAGTACTTC,CASSQDLQGAYEQYF,TRBV4-2,TRBD1,NA,TRBJ2-7
TGCGCCAGCAGCGGACAGGGGAGTGTTAATGTCTATGGCTACACCTTC,CASSGQGSVNVYGYTF,TRBV5-1,TRBD1,NA,TRBJ1-2
TGTGCCAGCAGCTCCCAACAGGGTATAGAAACTGAAGCTTTCTTT,CASSSQQGIETEAFF,TRBV11-2,NA,NA,TRBJ1-1
TGTGCCAGCAGTTTATCAGTTTCTGGCTATGGCTACACCTTC,CASSLSVSGYGYTF,TRBV28,NA,NA,TRBJ1-2
TGCGCCAGCAGCTTGGCACAGGGCTACGAGCAGTACTTC,CASSLAQGYEQYF,TRBV5-1,NA,NA,TRBJ2-7
TGTGCCAGCACGGTCATCTATGGCTACACCTTC,CASTVIYGYTF,TRBV27,NA,NA,TRBJ1-2
TGTGCAAGTAGAGCGGGGAGGGGTGAAAAACTGTTTTTT,CASRAGRGEKLFF,TRBV19,NA,NA,TRBJ1-4
TGTGCCAGCAGTGTTAGTACCGGGAGAAAACTGTTTTTT,CASSVSTGRKLFF,TRBV6-1,NA,NA,TRBJ1-4
TGTGCCTGGAAAAAGAGCCAGGGCACTGAAGCTTTCTTT,CAWKKSQGTEAFF,TRBV30,NA,once,TRBJ1-1
TGTGCCAGCAGTTTATGGACAGGAGGGGGCAGTCAGTACTTC,CASSLWTGGGSQYF,TRBV27,NA,NA,TRBJ2-4
TGTGCCAGCAGTTTACGGTTGAGTAACCGACTCCGGAACTATGGCTACACCTTC,CASSLRLSNRLRNYGYTF,TRBV28,NA,NA,TRBJ1-2
TGCGCCAGCCAGGGACAGAACACTGAAGCTTTCTTT,CASQGQNTEAFF,TRBV10-1,NA,NA,TRBJ1-1
TGCAGCGCAGGGGACAGGGTTGAGGGGACCGGGGAGCTGTTTTTT,CSAGDRVEGTGELFF,TRBV29-1,TRBD1,NA,TRBJ2-2
TGTGCCAGCAGGAAGGACAGGGGAAATGAAAAACTGTTTTTT,CASRKDRGNEKLFF,TRBV2,TRBD1,NA,TRBJ1-4
TGTGCCAGCAGTTACTCAGGCTCGACAGTTACAGATACGCAGTATTTT,CASSYSGSTVTDTQYF,TRBV6-5,NA,NA,TRBJ2-3
TGTGCCATCAGTACGACAGGGGGGAATGAGCAGTTCTTC,CAISTTGGNEQFF,TRBV10-3,TRBD1,NA,TRBJ2-1
TGTGCCAGCAGGGACAGTCACACTGAAGCTTTCTTT,CASRDSHTEAFF,TRBV6-1,NA,few,TRBJ1-1
TGTGCCAGCTCACCACAACTAGCCGAAGAGACCCAGTACTTC,CASSPQLAEETQYF,TRBV18,NA,NA,TRBJ2-5
TGTGCCAGCAGCGTTGGGACAGGGGGAGACCCCGGGGAGCTGTTTTTT,CASSVGTGGDPGELFF,TRBV7-7,TRBD1,NA,TRBJ2-2
TGTGCTAGTGCTCTCAACCTGGGGGGGGTAGGCACCGGGGAGCTGTTTTTT,CASALNLGGVGTGELFF,TRBV12-5,TRBD2,once,TRBJ2-2
TGTGCCAGCACCCCCCAGGGCGACACTGAAGCTTTCTTT,CASTPQGDTEAFF,TRBV11-2,NA,NA,TRBJ1-1
TGTGCCAGCAGTTTGACTAGCGGGGGGTCAGATACGCAGTATTTT,CASSLTSGGSDTQYF,TRBV27,TRBD2,once,TRBJ2-3
TGTGCCAGCAGCTTAGTAGGGGGAGTAGGGAACACTGAAGCTTTCTTT,CASSLVGGVGNTEAFF,TRBV11-3,NA,once,TRBJ1-1
TGTGCCAGCAGTTCAACAGGGGGAAGGGGCTACACCTTC,CASSSTGGRGYTF,TRBV6-5,TRBD1,NA,TRBJ1-2
TGTGCCTGGGACAGGGGCGTTTATGGGAACACCGGGGAGCTGTTTTTT,CAWDRGVYGNTGELFF,TRBV30,TRBD1,NA,TRBJ2-2
TGTGCCAGCAGTTATACCGGGACAGTGGATGAAAAACTGTTTTTT,CASSYTGTVDEKLFF,TRBV6-5,TRBD1,NA,TRBJ1-4